The sequence of this T cell receptor (beta chain) was determined in a study of T cell responses to AZD1222 COVID-19 vaccine (dated by TCRdb to the early 2020s). About the full investigation: AZD1222 recipients whose second dose came at about 4 weeks and those whose second dose came at about 12 weeks were combined into one group, since spike-specific TCR depth and breadth did not differ between the two schedules. TCR sequencing was performed for approximately 240 trial participants, of whom 200 to 210 were given two doses of AZD1222 and some 26 were given two doses of MenACWY control vaccine. Trial participants were enrolled by age into subgroups of 18-55, 56-69 and 70-plus years, and 148, 28 and 57 TCR-sequenced participants, respectively, were included in these subgroups. What the research found in general, with its limitations: Only six or seven AZD1222 recipients were SARS-CoV-2 seropositive at baseline, limiting conclusions about previously exposed vaccinees. Epitopes outside the regions mutated in the B.1.351 and B.1.1.7 variants were reportedly recognized by nearly half of the unique spike-specific TCRs. The vaccine-associated CD4 TCRs covered the entire spike protein, and the dominant responses fell in regions 160-218 and 743-854. Because no day 14 peak-response samples were available, repertoires were characterized only after the peak T cell response. A significant rise in spike-specific TCR breadth and depth was observed after two AZD1222 doses relative to day 0 and relative to MenACWY recipients. Most participants were white British and females outnumbered males, and the authors suggested that clonal diversity may have been underestimated. The 56-69-year group was small, and its depth increase did not reach significance, likely because of low power.

Reading the label with the study, this specimen's time point is: baseline before first vaccination. The vaccinee samples were drawn from two UK trials, COV001 and COV002, one of which was a single-blind randomized controlled phase 2/3 trial testing AZD1222 (ChAdOx1 nCoV-19) in healthy adults. For TCRbeta chain sequencing, PBMC samples from trial participants were taken at day 0 and at day 28 after the second dose. The CDR3 holds 12 amino acids from the cysteine to the phenylalanine. Kept here is only the CDR3 DNA, which spans 36 bases and is read in frame from base 1. For CDR1 and CDR2, the germline V gene (reference sequence) lists LNHDA and SQIVND. V gives up 1 base and J gives up 8 bases, and the segment between their germline ends measures 8 bases. The CDR3 regions of human TCRbeta chains were subjected to immunosequencing. The study's own analysis went as follows. TCRs in the repertoires were compared against a reference library of SARS-CoV-2-specific TCRs that had been generated with the MIRA antigen-specificity platform. Breadth was defined as the fraction of unique TCRs that were SARS-CoV-2-associated. Depth was defined as the fraction of total T cells that were SARS-CoV-2-associated. Each spike-specific TCR was assigned to its reactive spike region and to a CD4 or CD8 class using the MIRA data. Log10-transformed breadth and depth values were compared by one-way ANOVA with Sidak's multiple comparisons tests. TCRdb stores this immuneACCESS table with in-frame sequences only. Part of the clones is absent; in the studies checked, under half of the shortfall reflects unresolved V genes, and no reason is known for the rest. D and trimming were read from the DNA, whereas the V and J calls and clone size are those reported in that table. The sample includes tens of thousands of clones, with approximately 91% observed a single time. The top ten clonotypes cover approximately 2.5% of the sample.

With respect to this clone: Its antigen is unknown. Per-base qualities were not stored, and no clone one base away is much larger.

Specimen: peripheral blood, collected on day 0 of AZD1222 vaccination. The chain uses TRBV19 and TRBJ1-1; the D gene remains uncertain. The receptor was derived from an adult in good health. The CDR3 region has the sequence CASSIADREAFF. The nucleotide sequence is given as TGTGCCAGTAGTATAGCAGACCGAGAAGCTTTCTTT. The full variable domain, with segments outside the CDR3 supplied by the reference TRBV19 and TRBJ1-1 proteins, appears as DGGITQSPKYLFRKEGQNVTLSCEQNLNHDAMYWYRQDPGQGLRLIYYSQIVNDFQKGDIAEGYSVSREKKESFPLTVTSAQKNPTAFYLCASSIADREAFFGQGTRLTVV.